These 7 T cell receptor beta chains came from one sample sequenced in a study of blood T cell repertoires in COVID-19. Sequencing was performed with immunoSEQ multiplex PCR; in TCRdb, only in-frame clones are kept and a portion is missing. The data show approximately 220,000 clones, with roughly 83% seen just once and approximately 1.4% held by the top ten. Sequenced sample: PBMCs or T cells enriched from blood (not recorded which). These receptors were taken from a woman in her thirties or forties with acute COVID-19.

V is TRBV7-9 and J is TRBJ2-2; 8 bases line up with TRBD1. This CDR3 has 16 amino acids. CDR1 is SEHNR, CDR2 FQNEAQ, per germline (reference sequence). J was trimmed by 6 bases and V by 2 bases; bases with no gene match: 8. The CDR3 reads CASSLTGQAPAGELFF. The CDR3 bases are TGTGCCAGCAGCTTAACGGGACAGGCTCCCGCCGGGGAGCTGTTTTTT.

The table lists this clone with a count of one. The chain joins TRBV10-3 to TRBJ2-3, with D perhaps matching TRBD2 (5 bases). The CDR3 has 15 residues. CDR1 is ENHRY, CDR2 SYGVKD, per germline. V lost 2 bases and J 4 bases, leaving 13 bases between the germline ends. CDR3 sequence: CAISENTLSADTQYF. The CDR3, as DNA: TGTGCCATCAGTGAGAATACGCTTAGCGCAGATACGCAGTATTTT.

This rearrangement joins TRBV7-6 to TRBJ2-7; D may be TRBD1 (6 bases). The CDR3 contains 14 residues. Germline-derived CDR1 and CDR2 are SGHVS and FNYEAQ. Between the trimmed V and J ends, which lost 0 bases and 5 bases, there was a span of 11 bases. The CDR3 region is CASSLAGGSDEQYF. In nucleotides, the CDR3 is TGTGCCAGCAGCTTAGCAGGGGGTTCCGACGAGCAGTACTTC.

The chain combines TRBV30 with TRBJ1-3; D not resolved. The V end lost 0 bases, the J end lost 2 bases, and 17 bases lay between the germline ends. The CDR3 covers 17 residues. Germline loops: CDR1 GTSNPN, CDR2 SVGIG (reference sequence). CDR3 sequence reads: CAWSVPSRHRPGNTIYF. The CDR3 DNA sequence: TGTGCCTGGAGTGTTCCATCGCGACACCGTCCTGGAAACACCATATATTTT.

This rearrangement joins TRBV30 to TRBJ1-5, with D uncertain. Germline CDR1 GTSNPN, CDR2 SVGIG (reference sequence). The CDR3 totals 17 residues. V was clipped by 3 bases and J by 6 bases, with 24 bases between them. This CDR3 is CAWSSEASDLSRQPQHF. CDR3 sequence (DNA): TGTGCCTGGAGCTCGGAGGCCTCGGACCTCTCGCGTCAGCCCCAGCATTTT.

CDR3 in amino acids: CASSPRTEFNEKLFF. The DNA for the CDR3 is TGTGCCAGCAGCCCACGGACAGAGTTTAATGAAAAACTGTTTTTT. This sequence joins TRBV9 and TRBJ1-4; TRBD1 is a possible D gene (6 bases). This CDR3 has 15 residues. The germline V gene encodes CDR1 SGDLS and CDR2 YYNGEE. Trimming removed 4 bases from V and 4 bases from J, with 14 bases in between.

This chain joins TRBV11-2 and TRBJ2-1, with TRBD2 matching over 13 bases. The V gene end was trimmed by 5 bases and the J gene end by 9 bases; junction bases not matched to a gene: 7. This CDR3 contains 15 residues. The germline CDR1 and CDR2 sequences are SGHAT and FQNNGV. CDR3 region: CASSKTSGGAGEQFF. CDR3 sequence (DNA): TGTGCCAGCAGCAAAACTAGCGGGGGGGCAGGTGAGCAGTTCTTC.